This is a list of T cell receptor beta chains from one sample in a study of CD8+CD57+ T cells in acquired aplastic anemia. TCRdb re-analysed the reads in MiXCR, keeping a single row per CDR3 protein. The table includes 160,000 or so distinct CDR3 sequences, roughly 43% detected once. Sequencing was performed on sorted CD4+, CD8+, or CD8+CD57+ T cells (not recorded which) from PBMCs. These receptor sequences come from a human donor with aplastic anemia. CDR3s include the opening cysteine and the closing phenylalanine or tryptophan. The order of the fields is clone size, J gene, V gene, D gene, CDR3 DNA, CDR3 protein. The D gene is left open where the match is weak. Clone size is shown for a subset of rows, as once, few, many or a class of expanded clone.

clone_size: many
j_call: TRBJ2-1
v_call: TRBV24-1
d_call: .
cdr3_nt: TGTGCCACCAGCACAGGACGGGAGCAGTTCTTC
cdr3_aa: CATSTGREQFF

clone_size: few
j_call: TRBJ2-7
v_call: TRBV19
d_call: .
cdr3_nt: TGTGCCAGTAGTATAGAGGGTCCCCGTCGGCAGTACTTC
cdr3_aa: CASSIEGPRRQYF

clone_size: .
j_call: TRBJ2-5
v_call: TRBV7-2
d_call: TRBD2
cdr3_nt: TGTGCCAGCAGCGCGGGAGTTGGAGAGACCCAGTACTTC
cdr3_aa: CASSAGVGETQYF

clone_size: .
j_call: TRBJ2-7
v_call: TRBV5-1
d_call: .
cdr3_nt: TGCGCCAGCAGCTTGGGACAGAGCCAGGGAGACGAGCAGTACTTC
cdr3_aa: CASSLGQSQGDEQYF

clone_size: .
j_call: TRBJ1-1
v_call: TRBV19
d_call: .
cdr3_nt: TGTGCCAGTAGTATTAGGGGAGGTGAAGCTTTCTTT
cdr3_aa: CASSIRGGEAFF

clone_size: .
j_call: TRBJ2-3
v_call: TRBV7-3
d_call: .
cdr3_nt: TGTGCCAGCAGCTATGATCAGCGGGATACGCAGTATTTT
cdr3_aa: CASSYDQRDTQYF

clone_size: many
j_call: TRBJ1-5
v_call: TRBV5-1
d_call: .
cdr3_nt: TGCGCCAGCAGCTTGGACGGTTTTAGCAATCAGCCCCAGCATTTT
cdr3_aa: CASSLDGFSNQPQHF

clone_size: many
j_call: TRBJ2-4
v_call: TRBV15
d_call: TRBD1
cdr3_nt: TGTGCCACCAGCAGGCTACAGGGGGCCTTGTCCAAAAACATTCAGTACTTC
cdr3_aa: CATSRLQGALSKNIQYF

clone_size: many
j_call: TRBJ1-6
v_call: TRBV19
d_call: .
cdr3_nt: TGTGCCAGTAGTCAGGGGAGACATTCACCCCTCCACTTT
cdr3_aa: CASSQGRHSPLHF

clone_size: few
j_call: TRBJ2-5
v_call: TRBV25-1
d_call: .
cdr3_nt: TGTGCCAGCAGCGAGGGGGGGGCTGGGGAGACCCAGTACTTC
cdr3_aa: CASSEGGAGETQYF

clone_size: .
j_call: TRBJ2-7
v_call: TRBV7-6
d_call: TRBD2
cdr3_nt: TGTGCCAGCAGCGTAGAGAGGACTAGCGGGGGGGGAGAGCAGTACTTC
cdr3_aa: CASSVERTSGGGEQYF

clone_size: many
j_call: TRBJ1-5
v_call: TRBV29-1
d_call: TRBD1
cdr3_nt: TGCAGCGTCAGTCTCGGGACAGGGACGAATCAGCCCCAGCATTTT
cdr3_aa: CSVSLGTGTNQPQHF

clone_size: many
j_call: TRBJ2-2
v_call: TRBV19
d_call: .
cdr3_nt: TGTGCCAGTAGTATGGACAGAAACACCGGGGAGCTGTTTTTT
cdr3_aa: CASSMDRNTGELFF

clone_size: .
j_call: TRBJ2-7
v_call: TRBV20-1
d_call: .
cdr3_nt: TGCAGTTCGAGATCAGGTCTTACTGGACAGCAGTACTTC
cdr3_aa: CSSRSGLTGQQYF

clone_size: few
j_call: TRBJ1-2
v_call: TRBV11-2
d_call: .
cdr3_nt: TGTGCCAGCAGCTTAGGCCCCACGGGATGGGTGGGTGGCTACACCTTC
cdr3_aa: CASSLGPTGWVGGYTF